This T cell receptor beta chain was found in a study of blood T cell repertoires in COVID-19. Sequencing was performed with immunoSEQ multiplex PCR; in TCRdb, only in-frame clones are kept and a portion is missing. This repertoire shows 190,000 or so clones, around 87% found once; its top ten account for 2% to 2.5%. The germline V and J ends were trimmed by 6 bases and 7 bases, with 16 bases remaining between them. This CDR3 comprises 14 residues. Looked up from germline, CDR1 is MNHEY and CDR2 is SVGEGT. This chain uses TRBV6-2 or TRBV6-3 with TRBJ2-1, with D possibly TRBD2 on 6 matching bases. The sequenced sample consisted of PBMCs or T cells enriched from blood (not recorded which). The source is a woman in her 30s who had recovered from COVID-19. The CDR3 here is CASSLPAGGNEQFF. CDR3 coding DNA: TGTGCCAGCAGCCTACCGGCCGGGGGAAATGAGCAGTTCTTC.